A selection of T cell receptor beta chains follows, all from one sample in a study of cytomegalovirus exposure and HLA in healthy donors. Profiled with immunoSEQ multiplex PCR; TCRdb holds only in-frame clones, not every one. The top ten clones hold 2% to 2.5% of a sample with 130,000 to 150,000 clones, about 82% of them seen once. The sequenced material came from PBMCs. Source of these receptors: a man aged 30 to 45 in good health and CMV-seronegative. Both conserved end residues are part of each CDR3. Each record gives: clone size, V gene, J gene, D gene, CDR3 length, CDR3 DNA, CDR3 protein. A D gene is named only where the DNA matches it firmly. Not all rows give a size; the values are once, few, many and, for expanded clones, a class.

.	TRBV5-6	TRBJ2-5	.	15	TGTGCCAGCAGTCAGCCGGGACACCTCCAAGAGACCCAGTACTTC	CASSQPGHLQETQYF
.	TRBV7-7	TRBJ2-5	.	15	TGTGCCAGCAGCTTAGACCGGCAGGGGGGTGAGACCCAGTACTTC	CASSLDRQGGETQYF
.	TRBV10-3	TRBJ1-1	.	14	TGTGCCATCAGTGCCACAGGGTCCGACACTGAAGCTTTCTTT	CAISATGSDTEAFF
.	TRBV6-1	TRBJ2-1	.	8	TGTGCCAGCAGCCTTTGGTTCTTC	CASSLWFF
.	TRBV5-1	TRBJ1-6	TRBD1	15	TGCGCCAGCAGCTTTTTGGACAGGGAGGATTCACCCCTCCACTTT	CASSFLDREDSPLHF
.	TRBV29-1	TRBJ2-5	.	12	TGCAGCGTTGATGAGGAGGAAGAGACCCAGTACTTC	CSVDEEEETQYF
.	TRBV6-1	TRBJ2-3	TRBD2	15	TGTGCCAGCAGGGGGGGTCTAGCGGGCACAGATACGCAGTATTTT	CASRGGLAGTDTQYF
.	TRBV6-1	TRBJ2-1	.	12	TGTGCCAGCAGTGAATACGGGAATGAGCAGTTCTTC	CASSEYGNEQFF
.	TRBV18	TRBJ2-7	.	13	TGTGCCAGCTCACCACGCGTAGACTACGAGCAGTACTTC	CASSPRVDYEQYF
.	TRBV5-1	TRBJ1-6	TRBD1	16	TGCGCCAGCAGCCGCAACCTGGGACAGGAGGATTCACCCCTCCACTTT	CASSRNLGQEDSPLHF
.	TRBV5-1	TRBJ1-1	.	14	TGCGCCAGCAGCTTGAGCAGCTTGAGGGCTGAAGCTTTCTTT	CASSLSSLRAEAFF
.	TRBV28	TRBJ2-7	.	14	TGTGCCAGCAGTTCCCGACTAGAACCCTACGAGCAGTACTTC	CASSSRLEPYEQYF
.	TRBV28	TRBJ2-2	TRBD1	14	TGTGCCAGCAGCCCCGGACAGGGGCCCGGGGAGCTGTTTTTT	CASSPGQGPGELFF
once	TRBV5-1	TRBJ2-5	.	15	TGCGCCAGCAGCTTGAATCCGGGAAACCAAGAGACCCAGTACTTC	CASSLNPGNQETQYF
.	TRBV5-5	TRBJ1-5	.	15	TGTGCCAGCGGGTTTGGGGGGGGGATAAATCAGCCCCAGCATTTT	CASGFGGGINQPQHF
once	TRBV5-1	TRBJ2-1	.	15	TGCGCCAGCAGCTTGGCCGCGTCGGGATACAATGAGCAGTTCTTC	CASSLAASGYNEQFF
.	TRBV27	TRBJ1-1	TRBD1	14	TGTGCCCGTAACAGGGGGACCAAGAACACTGAAGCTTTCTTT	CARNRGTKNTEAFF
.	TRBV4-1	TRBJ1-6	.	18	TGCGCCAGCAGCCAAGATCCTGGCGGCGGGAGCTATAATTCACCCCTCCACTTT	CASSQDPGGGSYNSPLHF
.	TRBV6-5	TRBJ2-3	.	15	TGTGCCAGCAGTCGCCAGGGCTTAAGCACAGATACGCAGTATTTT	CASSRQGLSTDTQYF
.	TRBV5-1	TRBJ2-1	TRBD1	16	TGCGCCAGCACTCAAAACTCCGGGACAGGGGGTAATGAGCAGTTCTTC	CASTQNSGTGGNEQFF
.	TRBV28	TRBJ1-2	.	15	TGTGCCAGCAGTTCTTCAGGGGCCCCTAACTATGGCTACACCTTC	CASSSSGAPNYGYTF
.	TRBV5-1	TRBJ1-1	.	12	TGCGCCAGCAGCACAACAGACACTGAAGCTTTCTTT	CASSTTDTEAFF
.	TRBV10-3	TRBJ1-2	.	15	TGTGCCATCAGTGAGCCGGGACTCCTTAACTATGGCTACCCCTTC	CAISEPGLLNYGYPF
.	TRBV15	TRBJ2-3	TRBD2	15	TGTGCCACCAGCAGAAGTAGCGGGGGGGCAGATACGCAGTATTTT	CATSRSSGGADTQYF
.	TRBV27	TRBJ2-5	.	11	TGTGCCAGCAGTTTTGGAGGGACCCAGTACTTC	CASSFGGTQYF
.	TRBV11-3	TRBJ1-3	.	13	TGTGCCAGCAGCTTGTTTAAGGGGGACACCATATATTTT	CASSLFKGDTIYF
.	TRBV10-3	TRBJ2-1	TRBD2	14	TGTGCCATCAGTGGGACTAGCGGGCTGAATGAGCAGTTCTTC	CAISGTSGLNEQFF
.	TRBV19	TRBJ2-1	.	17	TGTGCCAGTAGTCCTCCGTCGGGGATGAGCTCCTACAATGAGCAGTTCTTC	CASSPPSGMSSYNEQFF
.	TRBV2	TRBJ1-5	TRBD1	15	TGTGCCAGCAGTAATACCGGGACAGGGAATCAGCCCCAGCATTTT	CASSNTGTGNQPQHF
.	TRBV6-5	TRBJ1-4	.	14	TGTGCCAGCAGGACCCACTACAGGAATGAAAAACTGTTTTTT	CASRTHYRNEKLFF